Presented here are 32 T cell receptor beta chains from one specimen sequenced in a study of human T cells and chemical hapten exposure. A single record per CDR3 protein comes from TCRdb applying MiXCR to the RACE reads. The table includes over 150,000 distinct CDR3 sequences, about 30% detected once. Stated time point: patch test 3, about 24 weeks after DPC sensitization. Treatment meaning: therapeutic diphenylcyclopropenone sensitization with weekly scalp DPC. Source: whole blood, taken in connection with sensitization to the hapten diphenylcyclopropenone (DPC). These receptors originate from a young woman with alopecia areata. Some clones in this sample may be carry-over from other donors' samples.

This chain connects TRBV4-1 to TRBJ1-1; D is undetermined. CDR1 and CDR2 from the germline V gene are MGHRA and YSYEKL. The CDR3 consists of 15 residues. Trimming removed 1 base at V and 7 bases at J, with 16 bases between. As DNA, the CDR3 is TGCGCCAGCAGCCAAGGCCAGAATGGATTGGGTGAAGCTTTCTTT. As protein: CASSQGQNGLGEAFF.

This clonotype was observed a few times. V is TRBV20-1 and J is TRBJ1-5; tentative D call: TRBD1 (6 bases). V lost 7 bases, J lost 2 bases, and 15 bases lay in between. The CDR3 is 14 residues long. Germline CDR1 and CDR2: DFQATT and SNEGSKA (reference sequence). CDR3 sequence reads: CSVGGRGGNQPQHF. DNA for the CDR3: TGCAGTGTCGGGGGCAGGGGTGGCAATCAGCCCCAGCATTTT.

This clonotype turned up a few times. V gene TRBV18 combines with J gene TRBJ2-5; no definite D call. V was trimmed by 0 bases and J by 1 base, leaving 9 bases between them. CDR1 is KGHSH, CDR2 LQKENI, per germline. The CDR3 runs 15 residues. The CDR3 DNA reads TGTGCCAGCTCACCACCGGGTTCAGGCCAAGAGACCCAGTACTTC. Protein product: CASSPPGSGQETQYF.

This clonotype was counted between two and nine times. The rearrangement links TRBV9 to TRBJ1-1; no clear D gene. The V end was cut by 4 bases, the J end by 11 bases, with 9 bases between. CDR1 SGDLS and CDR2 YYNGEE come from the germline V gene. CDR3 length: 10 residues. CDR3 coding DNA: TGTGCCAGCAGCCCCAAACGGGCTTTCTTT. Translating it yields CASSPKRAFF.

This clonotype occurred many times. The chain uses TRBV4-3 and TRBJ2-5; 8 bases fit TRBD1. Germline trimming cut 4 bases from V and 5 bases from J; bases unmatched to any gene: 15. Germline CDR1 LGHNA, CDR2 YSLEER. This CDR3 contains 17 residues. The chain's CDR3 is CASSRRTGQGPMETQYF. DNA for the CDR3: TGCGCCAGCAGCCGAAGGACAGGGCAAGGCCCCATGGAGACCCAGTACTTC.

The chain recombines TRBV10-3 with TRBJ2-1; 9 bases are shared with TRBD1. The CDR3 extends over 12 amino acids. Germline values: CDR1 ENHRY, CDR2 SYGVKD. The V segment lost 8 bases and the J segment 7 bases; nucleotides outside the gene matches: 3. This CDR3 reads CAISTGGNEQFF. In nucleotides, the CDR3 is TGTGCCATCTCGACAGGGGGTAATGAGCAGTTCTTC.

The chain joins TRBV4-2 to TRBJ2-3; tentative D call: TRBD2 (5 bases). V was clipped by 4 bases and J by 2 bases, with 10 bases between them. This CDR3 is built from 14 residues. Per the germline V gene, CDR1 is LGHNA and CDR2 is YNFKEQ. The CDR3 nucleotides are TGTGCCAGCAGCCCTGGGAGCCACACAGATACGCAGTATTTT. Translation gives CASSPGSHTDTQYF.

CDR3 protein: CASSPLHEQFF. CDR3 bases: TGTGCCAGCAGCCCTCTCCATGAGCAGTTCTTC. The chain is built from TRBV7-2 and TRBJ2-1; D uncertain. The germline V and J ends were trimmed by 5 bases and 8 bases, with 7 bases remaining between them. The CDR3 spans 11 residues. The germline gives CDR1 SGHTA, CDR2 FQGNSA.

This clonotype turned up a few times. The V gene is TRBV9, the J gene TRBJ1-6, with D hard to call. V shed 0 bases and J shed 5 bases, with 3 bases lying between them. In germline, CDR1 is SGDLS, CDR2 YYNGEE. The CDR3 loop spans 13 amino acids. CDR3 sequence reads: CASSVDHNSPLHF. DNA of the CDR3: TGTGCCAGCAGCGTAGATCATAATTCACCCCTCCACTTT.

A few counts support this clonotype. The J gene is TRBJ1-1, the V gene TRBV6-5, with 7 positions matching TRBD1. There are 14 residues in the CDR3. Germline V gives CDR1 MNHEY, CDR2 SVGAGI. Germline trimming cut 7 bases from V and 6 bases from J; bases unmatched to any gene: 11. CDR3 residues: CASTQGPGQAEAFF. The DNA of the CDR3 is TGTGCCAGCACCCAGGGCCCCGGACAGGCTGAAGCTTTCTTT.

The chain employs TRBV5-8 and TRBJ1-2; D uncertain. Trimming took off 4 bases at V and 8 bases at J, with 12 bases between the two ends. The germline CDR1 and CDR2 sequences are SGHTS and YDEGEE. The CDR3 spans 12 residues. The CDR3 is CASSVIGWGYTF. CDR3 sequence (DNA): TGTGCCAGCAGCGTGATAGGGTGGGGCTACACCTTC.

The CDR3 DNA reads as TGTGCCAGCAGTGTGTTAGGGCTGACCTACGAGCAGTACTTC. This codes for CASSVLGLTYEQYF. The V and J genes are TRBV2 and TRBJ2-7; D gene ambiguous. Germline V gene sequence: CDR1 SNHLY, CDR2 FYNNEI. V was clipped by 4 bases and J by 2 bases, with 12 bases between them. This CDR3 contains 14 residues.

This clonotype was detected only a few times. For the CDR3, the DNA is TGCGCCAGCAGCCTCATCAGGGGCCCCACCGGGGAGCTGTTTTTT. Translated, it gives CASSLIRGPTGELFF. The chain is built from TRBV4-3 and TRBJ2-2, with D possibly being TRBD1 (6 bases). V lost 4 bases, J lost 4 bases, and 13 bases lay in between. Germline CDR1 is LGHNA and CDR2 is YSLEER. The length of the CDR3 is 15 residues.

The rearrangement links TRBV7-2 to TRBJ2-5; 7 positions match TRBD1. Germline lookup yields CDR1 SGHTA and CDR2 FQGNSA. The junction had 12 bases not matched to a gene; V was cut back by 6 bases and J by 5 bases. The CDR3 length is 15 residues. CDR3 nucleotides: TGTGCCAGCAGTCTAGCCCGGACAGGCCTGGAGACCCAGTACTTC. It translates to CASSLARTGLETQYF.

The rearrangement uses TRBV6-5 and TRBJ1-2, with a tentative D call TRBD1 (5 bases). Germline assignment: CDR1 MNHEY and CDR2 SVGAGI. CDR3 length: 15 amino acids. V was trimmed by 0 bases and J by 4 bases, leaving 12 bases between them. Written as DNA, the CDR3 is TGTGCCAGCAGTTACTCGGAGGGGCTAGGCTATGGCTACACCTTC. This encodes CASSYSEGLGYGYTF.

This chain joins TRBV27 and TRBJ2-3, with D hard to call. Per the germline V gene, CDR1 is MNHEY and CDR2 is SMNVEV (reference sequence). The germline V and J ends were trimmed by 3 bases and 4 bases, with 5 bases remaining between them. The CDR3 spans 12 residues. The CDR3 nucleotides are TGTGCCAGCAGTTTCGGAGCAGATACGCAGTATTTT. Amino acid sequence: CASSFGADTQYF.

The chain couples TRBV20-1 to TRBJ2-7, with D unresolved. Germline V gene sequence: CDR1 DFQATT, CDR2 SNEGSKA (reference sequence). CDR3 length: 14 residues. V lost 3 bases to trimming and J lost 0 bases, with 12 bases between them. CDR3 nucleotide sequence: TGCAGTGCTAGCGTCCGGTTCAGCTCCTACGAGCAGTACTTC. This codes for CSASVRFSSYEQYF.

The chain joins TRBV19 to TRBJ2-2; the D call may be TRBD1 or TRBD2 (5 bases each). V lost 7 bases to trimming and J lost 6 bases, with 12 bases between them. The CDR3 runs 13 residues. Germline V gene sequence: CDR1 LNHDA, CDR2 SQIVND (reference sequence). The CDR3 DNA is TGTGCCAGTAAGGGACCTACCCCCGGGGAGCTGTTTTTT. Translating it yields CASKGPTPGELFF.

This clonotype has a handful of counts. The chain has TRBV11-1 and TRBJ1-2; TRBD1 agrees at 7 bases. CDR1 and CDR2 from the germline V gene are SGHAT and FQDESV (reference sequence). This CDR3 contains 15 residues. Losses at the gene ends were 2 bases for V and 4 bases for J; bases not matched to a gene: 7. Here the CDR3 reads CASSLRADRIYGYTF. CDR3 bases: TGTGCCAGCAGCTTAAGGGCGGACAGGATCTATGGCTACACCTTC.

This clonotype was seen a single time. V gene TRBV29-1 combines with J gene TRBJ2-1, with 7 nucleotides matching TRBD2. Trimming cost V 3 bases and J 7 bases; bases outside gene matches: 3. Germline values: CDR1 SQVTM, CDR2 ANQGSEA. CDR3 length equals 12 residues. As DNA, the CDR3 is TGCAGCGTTGAGGGGACTAAGAATGAGCAGTTCTTC. Translated, it gives CSVEGTKNEQFF.

This clonotype was found many times. The chain is built from TRBV20-1 and TRBJ1-5; 7 bases fit TRBD1. Germline trimming cut 6 bases from V and 5 bases from J; bases unmatched to any gene: 4. Germline V gene data show CDR1 as DFQATT and CDR2 as SNEGSKA (reference sequence). CDR3 length: 12 amino acids. CDR3 loop: CSAGDRDQPQHF. The CDR3 region has the DNA TGCAGTGCCGGGGACAGAGATCAGCCCCAGCATTTT.

This clonotype turned up a few times. The rearrangement links TRBV10-3 to TRBJ2-7; perhaps TRBD2 as D (6 bases). The CDR3 has 14 residues. Trimming removed 7 bases at V and 4 bases at J, with 17 bases between. The germline gives CDR1 ENHRY, CDR2 SYGVKD. Here the CDR3 reads CAIKGQGAGYEQYF. The CDR3 nucleotides are TGTGCCATCAAGGGGCAGGGTGCGGGGTACGAGCAGTACTTC.

This clonotype was detected only once. This chain connects TRBV7-3 to TRBJ2-1, with D possibly being TRBD2 (6 bases). Germline V gives CDR1 SGHTA, CDR2 FQGTGA. The V end lost 11 bases, the J end lost 10 bases, and 21 bases lay between the germline ends. The CDR3 is 13 residues long. CDR3 sequence (DNA): TGTGCCTCAACGCCTACGGGGGTGGGGGAGCAGTTCTTC. Translating gives CASTPTGVGEQFF.

The V and J genes are TRBV5-1 and TRBJ1-1; unclear D gene. Germline V lookup: CDR1 SGHRS, CDR2 YFSETQ. The CDR3 has 14 amino acids. Trimming took 5 bases from V and 1 from J, leaving 12 bases between them. Here the CDR3 reads CASSPLRENTEAFF. The CDR3 DNA reads as TGCGCCAGCAGTCCTCTTCGGGAGAACACTGAAGCTTTCTTT.

The sample holds a few counts of this clonotype. Here the CDR3 reads CASRGGTNYGYTF. The CDR3 DNA is TGTGCCAGCAGAGGGGGGACCAACTATGGCTACACCTTC. V and J are TRBV25-1 and TRBJ1-2; perhaps TRBD1 as D (6 bases). This CDR3 has 13 residues. The V and J ends lost 6 bases and 2 bases respectively, with 10 bases between them. CDR1 MGHDK and CDR2 SYGVNS come from the germline V gene.

The gene calls are TRBV5-1 and TRBJ2-1; D is unclear. The CDR3 extends over 14 amino acids. Deletions cut 0 bases from V and 4 bases from J, with 8 bases between. Germline assignment: CDR1 SGHRS and CDR2 YFSETQ. The DNA of the CDR3 is TGCGCCAGCAGCTTGGATCCAGTATACAATGAGCAGTTCTTC. This encodes CASSLDPVYNEQFF.

The rearrangement links TRBV5-6 to TRBJ1-1, with a possible D match to TRBD1 (6 bases). Germline CDR1 is SGHDT and CDR2 is YYEEEE. Deletions cut 3 bases from V and 0 bases from J, with 15 bases between. This CDR3 is 16 amino acids long. CDR3 DNA sequence: TGTGCCAGCAGCTACACAGGGTCTACCTTGAACACTGAAGCTTTCTTT. It yields the protein CASSYTGSTLNTEAFF.

This clonotype was seen repeatedly, ten times or more. The J gene is TRBJ1-5, the V gene TRBV6-2 or TRBV6-3; D possibly corresponds to TRBD1 (6 bases). Germline CDR1 MNHEY, CDR2 SVGEGT. Trimming left V 0 bases short and J 9 bases short, with 18 bases between. This CDR3 has 16 amino acids. This CDR3 reads CASSYSGGTAQRPQHF. DNA for the CDR3: TGTGCCAGCAGTTACTCAGGGGGAACAGCCCAACGGCCCCAGCATTTT.

J is TRBJ2-4 and V is TRBV4-1; 9 positions agree with TRBD2. The CDR3 contains 15 residues. CDR1 and CDR2 (germline): MGHRA, YSYEKL. The V segment lost 3 bases and the J segment 5 bases; nucleotides outside the gene matches: 5. The CDR3 DNA reads TGCGCCAGCAGCCAGACGACTAGCGGACAAAACATTCAGTACTTC. Translation gives CASSQTTSGQNIQYF.

The sample holds a few counts of this clonotype. The chain carries TRBV27 and TRBJ2-6; D tentatively reads TRBD1 or TRBD2 (6 bases each). CDR1 is MNHEY and CDR2 is SMNVEV in the germline V gene (reference sequence). V was cut by 5 bases and J by 5 bases, with 13 bases left in between. The CDR3 extends over 15 amino acids. The chain's CDR3 is CASSNGGARANVLTF. CDR3 nucleotide sequence: TGTGCCAGCAGTAACGGGGGCGCCCGGGCCAACGTCCTGACTTTC. The full variable domain, rest sourced from reference TRBV27 and TRBJ2-6, is EAQVTQNPRYLITVTGKKLTVTCSQNMNHEYMSWYRQDPGLGLRQIYYSMNVEVTDKGDVPEGYKVSRKEKRNFPLILESPSPNQTSLYFCASSNGGARANVLTFGAGSRLTVL.

With respect to this clonotype: Its ends do not fully match the called genes, so a read error is possible. The V and J genes are TRBV4-3 and TRBJ1-1, with D hard to call. CDR3 size: 13 residues. CDR1 and CDR2 from the germline V gene are LGHNA and YSLEER. Written as DNA, the CDR3 is TGCACCAGCAGCCACACAAGTGGGACTGAAGCTTTCTTT. It specifies CTSSHTSGTEAFF.

This clonotype was counted only a few times. The chain has TRBV18 and TRBJ1-1, with TRBD1 as a possible D gene (6 bases). V lost 0 bases, J lost 2 bases, and 19 bases lay in between. The germline V gene encodes CDR1 KGHSH and CDR2 LQKENI. The CDR3 consists of 18 residues. The CDR3 DNA reads TGTGCCAGCTCACCACCGGTCTCCTTGGGGGCCTCAAACACTGAAGCTTTCTTT. Translated, it gives CASSPPVSLGASNTEAFF.